This T cell receptor beta chain emerged from a study of blood T cell repertoires in COVID-19. Study-wide background: The samples span acute and convalescent COVID-19 from the United States, Italy and Spain. T cells, B-cell-depleted T cells, or PBMCs provided the cDNA or gDNA that served as material.

Trimming shortened V by 1 base and J by 5 bases, and 9 bases separated the two germline ends. In germline, CDR1 is SEHNR, CDR2 FQNEAQ (reference sequence). The CDR3 runs 13 residues. Authors' analysis steps: Estimates of nucleated cell counts were drawn from the amplification of reference gene primers. Profiling relied on immunoSEQ multiplex PCR, and the TCRdb table lists in-frame clones only, not all of them. The D gene and trimming were derived from the DNA, and the V and J assignments and clone size from that table. The sample carries about 63,000 clones, almost 95% recorded once. The specimen was peripheral blood. The source is a man over 45 with active COVID-19. The chain links TRBV7-9 to TRBJ2-7; D possibly corresponds to TRBD1 (5 bases). The CDR3 here is CASSLDQGHEQYF. CDR3 nucleotide sequence: TGTGCCAGCAGCTTAGATCAGGGTCACGAGCAGTACTTC.